What follows are 19 T cell receptor beta chains derived from one specimen sequenced in a study of early T cells in non-severe SARS-CoV-2 infection. From the 5' RACE reads, TCRdb called clonotypes with MiXCR, one entry per CDR3 protein. The sample includes around 67,000 distinct CDR3 sequences, about an eighth of them seen just once. The sequencing used whole blood, collected at baseline. The source of these receptors is an adult who was a healthcare worker with PCR-confirmed SARS-CoV-2 infection or an uninfected control (not recorded which).

This clonotype has at least ten counts. The chain has TRBV7-6 and TRBJ2-7; no firm D call. CDR1 and CDR2 (germline): SGHVS, FNYEAQ. The germline V and J ends were trimmed by 0 bases and 0 bases, with 6 bases remaining between them. The CDR3 runs to 14 residues. The CDR3 loop reads CASSLAPSSYEQYF. The DNA of the CDR3 is TGTGCCAGCAGCTTAGCACCTAGCTCCTACGAGCAGTACTTC.

This clonotype was recorded at least ten times. The chain uses TRBV12-3 or TRBV12-4 and TRBJ1-1, with no clear D. Trimming took 3 bases from V and 1 from J, leaving 6 bases between them. There are 13 residues in the CDR3. Written as DNA, the CDR3 is TGTGCCAGCAGTTTTATGGAGAACACTGAAGCTTTCTTT. Its translation is CASSFMENTEAFF.

This clonotype appeared a few times. V is TRBV11-2 and J is TRBJ1-6; a possible D gene is TRBD1 (6 bases). Trimming pared 3 bases from V and 0 bases from J, leaving 9 bases between. The CDR3 contains 16 residues. CDR1 is SGHAT and CDR2 is FQNNGV in the germline V gene. The DNA of the CDR3 is TGTGCCAGCAGCTTCGGGGGCAGCTCCTATAATTCACCCCTCCACTTT. Residues: CASSFGGSSYNSPLHF.

This clonotype has just a few counts. The J gene is TRBJ1-2, the V gene TRBV2, with 10 nucleotides matching TRBD1. CDR1 SNHLY and CDR2 FYNNEI come from the germline V gene. After removal of 4 bases from V and 5 bases from J, the junction contained 1 base not matched to a gene. This CDR3 has 13 amino acids. This CDR3 reads CASSGTGGYGYTF. In DNA form, the CDR3 reads TGTGCCAGCAGTGGGACAGGGGGGTATGGCTACACCTTC.

This clonotype occurred a few times. The CDR3 protein is CASTVAGGRDEQFF. The CDR3, as DNA: TGTGCCAGCACCGTAGCGGGAGGGAGGGATGAGCAGTTCTTC. This chain connects TRBV12-3 or TRBV12-4 to TRBJ2-1; 11 bases match TRBD2. V lost 7 bases, J lost 8 bases, and 7 bases stayed unmatched. The CDR3 totals 14 residues.

This clonotype was observed at least ten times. The rearrangement links TRBV7-9 to TRBJ2-3; D could derive from TRBD1 or TRBD2 (7 bases each). The germline gives CDR1 SEHNR, CDR2 FQNEAQ (reference sequence). This CDR3 comprises 15 residues. Trimming took 5 bases from V and 10 from J, leaving 22 bases between them. CDR3 loop: CASSPGQSAAGAQYF. CDR3 in DNA: TGTGCCAGCAGCCCGGGACAGTCCGCGGCGGGGGCGCAGTATTTT.

J is TRBJ1-4 and V is TRBV7-7; TRBD1 matches 8 bases. The germline V gene encodes CDR1 SSHAT and CDR2 FNYEAQ (reference sequence). The V gene end was trimmed by 1 base and the J gene end by 10 bases; junction bases not matched to a gene: 11. This CDR3 is built from 16 residues. Written as DNA, the CDR3 is TGTGCCAGCAGCTTAGGCCCCGCAGGGGGCGGCGGAAAACTGTTTTTT. Protein sequence: CASSLGPAGGGGKLFF.

The chain recombines TRBV7-9 with TRBJ1-1; D is possibly TRBD1 (5 bases). Trimming took off 5 bases at V and 13 bases at J, with 17 bases between the two ends. CDR1 and CDR2 from the germline V gene are SEHNR and FQNEAQ (reference sequence). The CDR3 covers 12 residues. The CDR3 region is CASSPRDGSGFF. In DNA form, the CDR3 reads TGTGCCAGCAGCCCAAGGGACGGATCGGGTTTCTTT.

In this sample, this clonotype turned up many times. V gene TRBV29-1 combines with J gene TRBJ2-1, with TRBD2 matching over 10 bases. The CDR3 sequence is 18 residues long. V shed 3 bases, J shed 9 bases, and the junction held 20 bases outside the gene matches. The germline CDR1 and CDR2 sequences are SQVTM and ANQGSEA. CDR3 bases: TGCAGCGTTGAGCCCGGGACAGCTAGCGGGAGTGTTTTCGGTGAGCAGTTCTTC. This codes for CSVEPGTASGSVFGEQFF.

This clonotype was picked up a small number of times. This chain links TRBV5-4 with TRBJ2-3; D gene unclear. The length of the CDR3 is 16 residues. CDR1 and CDR2 from the germline V gene are SGHNT and YYREEE (reference sequence). Trimming left V 4 bases short and J 3 bases short, with 18 bases between. The CDR3 DNA reads TGTGCCAGCAGCCGATCCCCGGACCACCAGACAGATACGCAGTATTTT. Residues: CASSRSPDHQTDTQYF.

This clonotype was seen ten or more times. V gene TRBV6-6 combines with J gene TRBJ2-7; 9 bases line up with TRBD1. This CDR3 has 14 residues. V lost 7 bases and J lost 3; bases outside the gene matches: 7. Germline loops: CDR1 MNHNY, CDR2 SVGAGI (reference sequence). In DNA form, the CDR3 reads TGTGCCAGCATTCCCGGGACAGGGCTCTACGAGCAGTACTTC. It codes for CASIPGTGLYEQYF.

This clonotype was detected only a few times. The chain uses TRBV27 and TRBJ2-1; D is ambiguous. The CDR3 is 13 amino acids. Germline V gene lookup returns CDR1 MNHEY and CDR2 SMNVEV (reference sequence). V lost 0 bases and J lost 8, with 8 bases in between. The CDR3 nucleotides read TGTGCCAGCAGTTTATCGAAGGTTTATGAGCAGTTCTTC. It translates to CASSLSKVYEQFF.

On this clonotype itself: The conserved final phenylalanine or tryptophan is absent from the CDR3, which likely points to a read error. The V call is TRBV29-1, the J call TRBJ2-3; either TRBD1 or TRBD2 may supply D (5 bases each). The V end was cut by 6 bases, the J end by 9 bases, with 16 bases between. The CDR3 covers 12 residues. Germline-derived CDR1 and CDR2 are SQVTM and ANQGSEA. The CDR3 nucleotides read TGCAGCGTCGGGATCGGGGCCCCAACGCAGTATTCT. Its translation is CSVGIGAPTQYS.

The gene calls are TRBV15 and TRBJ2-2, with TRBD2 matching over 8 bases. The CDR3 extends over 18 amino acids. V lost 4 bases to trimming and J lost 3 bases; unmatched junction nucleotides: 13. Looked up from germline, CDR1 is LNHNV and CDR2 is YYDKDF (reference sequence). The CDR3 DNA reads TGTGCCACCAGCACCCATAACGTTGGGACTAGGGACACCGGGGAGCTGTTTTTT. This encodes CATSTHNVGTRDTGELFF.

The chain carries TRBV30 and TRBJ2-7; possibly TRBD1 or TRBD2 for D (5 bases each). Germline V gene data show CDR1 as GTSNPN and CDR2 as SVGIG (reference sequence). The CDR3 length is 13 residues. Trimming shortened V by 5 bases and J by 8 bases, and 19 bases separated the two germline ends. The CDR3 spells CAWERDPHVQQYF. The CDR3 DNA reads as TGTGCCTGGGAAAGGGACCCTCATGTCCAGCAGTACTTC.

The rearrangement joins TRBV11-2 to TRBJ2-3; D is unresolved. The ends were cut back, 5 bases at V and 1 base at J, with 10 bases in the middle. Looked up from germline, CDR1 is SGHAT and CDR2 is FQNNGV. This CDR3 is built from 14 residues. This CDR3 is CASSQCLCTDTQYF. CDR3 DNA: TGTGCCAGCAGCCAGTGTTTGTGCACAGATACGCAGTATTTT.

This clonotype has a count of ten or more. The chain uses TRBV7-9 and TRBJ2-3, with 7 bases fitting TRBD1. Losses at the gene ends were 5 bases for V and 1 base for J; bases not matched to a gene: 6. The CDR3 spans 15 residues. The germline gives CDR1 SEHNR, CDR2 FQNEAQ (reference sequence). The CDR3 here is CASSNRDSRTDTQYF. In DNA form, the CDR3 reads TGTGCCAGCAGCAACCGGGACAGTCGCACAGATACGCAGTATTTT.

The chain carries TRBV19 and TRBJ1-4; D is unresolved. The germline CDR1 and CDR2 sequences are LNHDA and SQIVND (reference sequence). This CDR3 spans 14 amino acids. The ends were cut back, 3 bases at V and 8 bases at J, with 13 bases in the middle. Written as DNA, the CDR3 is TGTGCCAGTAGTATTTTCTCCTCCACAGAAAAACTGTTTTTT. Protein sequence: CASSIFSSTEKLFF.

This clonotype was counted many times. The chain carries TRBV20-1 and TRBJ2-7, with 13 positions matching TRBD2. The germline V gene encodes CDR1 DFQATT and CDR2 SNEGSKA (reference sequence). This CDR3 comprises 14 residues. V lost 6 bases and J lost 1; bases outside the gene matches: 3. The CDR3 coding sequence is TGCAGTGCGCGACTAGCGGGAGGATCCTACGAGCAGTACTTC. Its protein is CSARLAGGSYEQYF.